This T cell receptor (beta chain) was documented in a study of cytomegalovirus exposure and HLA in healthy donors. The CDR3 runs 17 residues. The V gene's germline CDR1 is SNHLY and CDR2 FYNNEI. Turning to this clone: Mismatch with germline at one junction end may stem from a read error.

Use of 60 Vbeta and 13 Jbeta primers characterized the PCR. Using immunoSEQ multiplex PCR, the repertoire was profiled, and TCRdb retains in-frame clones only, with some absent. The data hold roughly 70,000 clones, with roughly 70% observed a single time. The sample taken for sequencing was PBMCs. The V call is TRBV2, the J call TRBJ1-5, with TRBD1 matching 7 bases. The clonotype was recovered from a man between 65 and 80 years old in good health and CMV-seronegative. CDR3 DNA sequence: TGTGCCAGCACTGAACAGGGGCTCTGGATGAGCAATCAGCCCCAGCATTTT. It translates to CASTEQGLWMSNQPQHF.